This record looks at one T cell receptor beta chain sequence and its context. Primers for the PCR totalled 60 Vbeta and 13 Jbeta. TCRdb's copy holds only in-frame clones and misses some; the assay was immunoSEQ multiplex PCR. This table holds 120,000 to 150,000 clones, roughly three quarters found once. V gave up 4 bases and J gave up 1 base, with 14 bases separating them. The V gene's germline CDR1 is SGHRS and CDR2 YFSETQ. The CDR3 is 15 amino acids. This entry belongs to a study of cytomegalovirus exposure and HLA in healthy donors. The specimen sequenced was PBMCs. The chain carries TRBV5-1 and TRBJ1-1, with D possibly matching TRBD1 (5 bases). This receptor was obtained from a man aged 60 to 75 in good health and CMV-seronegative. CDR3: CASSGGVVGNTEAFF. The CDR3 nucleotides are TGCGCCAGCAGCGGGGGGGTAGTTGGGAACACTGAAGCTTTCTTT. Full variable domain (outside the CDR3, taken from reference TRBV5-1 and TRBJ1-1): KAGVTQTPRYLIKTRGQQVTLSCSPISGHRSVSWYQQTPGQGLQFLFEYFSETQRNKGNFPGRFSGRQFSNSRSEMNVSTLELGDSALYLCASSGGVVGNTEAFFGQGTRLTVV.